This entry is about one T cell receptor (beta chain). Its antigen is unidentified. The sample comes from a study of T cell repertoires in cytomegalovirus infection. About the study: Public TCR beta signature analysis indicated the presence of both CMV infection and matching HLA type.

Overall study results and limits: HLA-C-restricted, CMV-specific TCR beta clonotypes were dominant ex vivo. The cumulative frequency of public TCR beta families identified carriers of CMV plus the relevant HLA.

TCRdb re-analysed the reads in MiXCR, keeping a single row per CDR3 protein. The table shows about 180,000 distinct CDR3 sequences, with approximately 15% occurring only once. The sequenced sample consisted of PBMCs. This clonotype originated in a human donor in good health (CMV status not recorded). Some clones in this sample may be carry-over from other donors' samples.

The CDR3 loop is CASSYDKMRTEAFF. The DNA for the CDR3 is TGTGCCAGCAGTTATGATAAGATGCGCACTGAAGCTTTCTTT. The rearrangement uses TRBV6-1 and TRBJ1-1; D is unclear. Trimming took off 5 bases at V and 4 bases at J, with 14 bases between the two ends. Germline CDR1 reads MNHNS; CDR2 reads SASEGT. The CDR3 is made up of 14 amino acids.